This T cell receptor (beta chain) was sequenced in a study of T cell changes during pregnancy in multiple sclerosis. Sequencing used immunoSEQ multiplex PCR; TCRdb keeps in-frame clones, though not all of them. The sample consists of approximately 63,000 clones, over 85% of them appearing once. The sample in question was CD8+ T cells from peripheral blood mononuclear cells, obtained in the third trimester of pregnancy. The source is a female donor with multiple sclerosis, enrolled in a pregnancy study.

CDR3 sequence: CASSFGSGEDNEQFF. CDR3 coding DNA: TGTGCCAGCAGTTTCGGGAGTGGAGAGGACAATGAGCAGTTCTTC. The chain joins TRBV27 to TRBJ2-1; D perhaps matches TRBD2 (6 bases). Per germline, CDR1 MNHEY and CDR2 SMNVEV (reference sequence). There are 15 residues in the CDR3. Trimming took 3 bases from V and 5 from J, leaving 14 bases between them.